Here is one TCR beta chain with its context. Its antigen is still unknown. No base quality values were provided; no much bigger clone lies one nucleotide off. After removal of 5 bases from V and 11 bases from J, the junction retains 13 bases not matched to a gene. The germline V gene (reference sequence) provides CDR1 LNHDA and CDR2 SQIVND. The CDR3 goes from the cysteine to the phenylalanine over 14 residues. CDR3 DNA is the only sequence kept; it has 42 bases, read in frame from the first base. The receptor library was made with the immunoSEQ multiplex PCR assay. The multiplex PCR relied on a mix of 60 forward primers for TCR Vbeta segments and 13 reverse primers for TCR Jbeta segments. The CDR3 region of rearranged TCR beta genes was amplified from genomic DNA by a multiplex PCR assay. The amplified TCR beta libraries were sequenced on the Illumina HiSeq System as 87-base-pair reads. Under the source paper's analysis protocol: Across the roughly 640 repertoires, a later analysis counted roughly 84 million unique TCR beta chains, roughly 11 million of which were shared by at least two donors. Raw reads were error-corrected and collapsed into unique sequences by a nearest-neighbor algorithm in which closely related sequences were merged to remove PCR and sequencing errors. To assign V, D and J gene segments, CDR3 sequences were aligned to IMGT reference sequences. For a sequence to be retained, a match of at least six nucleotides was required to both a V gene segment and a J gene segment. Rearrangements were classified as productive when the CDR3 lacked stop codons and remained in frame with V and J, and all other rearrangements were classified as non-productive. CDR3 was defined according to IMGT convention as the region running from the second conserved V-encoded cysteine to the conserved J-encoded phenylalanine. The earlier analysis of about 590 of the donors excluded sequences that lacked an unambiguous match to a single V gene segment. In an earlier analysis of some 590 of the donors, a V segment was called functional when productive rearrangements were above 56.7%, and segregating when the standard deviation between donors exceeded 5%. A statistical classification framework was built to diagnose cytomegalovirus status from the catalog of TCR beta chain sequences. V and J gene assignment, in a later analysis, came from comparing TCR nucleotide sequences with IMGT/GENE-DB human TR gene sequences. In a later analysis, CDR3 sequences and most-parsimonious VDJ recombination scenarios were assigned using the TCRdist pipeline. In a later analysis, each TCR beta chain was defined by its CDR3 amino acid sequence together with its V-gene family, and reads lacking a unique V-gene family were excluded. In a later analysis, approximately 590 highly shared, low-generation-probability nucleotide sequences were removed to address suspected cross-contamination and a sequencing artifact. A later analysis calculated a clonal expansion index for each public chain from normalized within-repertoire ranks of inferred template counts. Generation probabilities in a later analysis came from a VDJ recombination model fitted to out-of-frame rearrangements, and those results were checked against IGoR. Hypergeometric tests were used in a later analysis to score TCR-TCR, TCR-HLA and TCR-CMV co-occurrence, with a repertoire-size bias correction applied to the TCR pairs. A later analysis estimated false discovery rates by permuting HLA or CMV assignments 20 times. In a later analysis, co-occurring TCRs were grouped with DBSCAN, and TCRdist sequence similarity was added when clustering was performed within HLA-allele-positive subsets. Repertoires with fewer than 30,000 or more than 120,000 public chains were left out of co-occurrence clustering, as were five repertoires with anomalous nucleotide sharing. TCRdb provides this immuneACCESS table in a form limited to in-frame rearrangements. Some clones are lacking; in checked studies, under half of them reflect an unresolved V gene, and why the rest are absent is not known. Clone size and the V and J calls come from that table; the DNA yielded D and trimming. This sample has 110,000 or so clones in its table, and 83% of those were observed once. The top ten clonotypes cover over 5% of the sample.

The sample originates from a study of cytomegalovirus exposure and HLA in healthy donors (TCRdb year 2017). Some background on the complete study: According to an earlier analysis of a few hundred of the donors, 150 million to 200 million T cells yielded roughly 110 million unique TCR beta sequences and about 300 Gb of sequence data. Around 330 gigabases of sequencing data and roughly 80 million unique TCR sequences made up an early release that covered some 640 HLA-typed donors. Among the roughly 410 genotyped donors, approximately 82% belonged to the genetic ancestry cluster associated with self-reported Caucasian donors. The aim of the study was to test whether cataloging public T cell receptors could identify signatures of past pathogen exposure. The study used immunosequencing to profile the T cell repertoires of around 600 subjects and linked those repertoires to cytomegalovirus serostatus. In addition to the first cohort of hundreds of subjects, a separate validation cohort of under 150 different subjects was used. High-throughput TCR immunosequencing, statistical association of individual TCRs with disease status, and machine learning were combined to predict cytomegalovirus infection status. To study patterns of TCR occurrence, a later analysis re-analyzed previously published TCR beta repertoires from around 700 donors and added high-resolution HLA genotyping. Rather than using new phenotypic data, the later analysis identified candidate immune exposures from TCR beta sequences and from how often those sequences occurred across donors. To decide whether each TCR beta V gene segment behaved as functional or pseudogenic, an earlier analysis of some 540 of the donors relied on high-throughput TCR beta sequencing. Donor age, sex, ethnicity and CMV serostatus were collected together with the repertoire data. Genome-wide SNP genotypes for about 65% of the 666 donors were used in a later genetic analysis, which treated that subset as a discovery cohort. Every repertoire in the discovery cohort had been generated on one and the same sequencing platform. Class I and class II HLA loci were covered by the typing at four-digit resolution. Typing coverage varied by locus: roughly 629-640 donors for A, B, C, DRB1 and DQB1; 500 to 550 for DQA1; around 570 for DPA1; 400 to 480 for DPB1. Four to six DR-DQ haplotypes were handled as single units for association and clustering, since linkage in the cohort was strong. On average, 235,054 unique TCR beta nucleotide sequences were sequenced per donor among roughly 430 genotyped donors of the cohort, with roughly 18% of those sequences being non-productive.

The cohort consisted of 650 to 850 healthy bone marrow donors. At the time of sampling, all cohort members were nominally healthy, though unrecorded immune exposures were likely present. The donor tested CMV seronegative and was one of the 352 seronegative cohort members. Each donor provided a peripheral blood sample, and peripheral blood mononuclear cells were used for TCR beta sequencing. Genomic DNA was extracted from the blood cell samples with the Qiagen DNeasy Blood Extraction Kit. Points the paper makes about the study in general: Sequencing depth was assumed to be roughly uniform across donors in the presence/absence analyses, though that assumption may not hold. A later analysis associated about 18,000 TCR beta sequences with specific HLA alleles at a false discovery rate of 0.05. When HLA alleles, especially DR and DQ, strongly co-occurred, attributing TCR associations to individual alleles was difficult. A later analysis found that TCR association rates varied across HLA loci, with DRB1 alleles showing the most associated TCRs and HLA-C alleles the fewest. Most CMV-associated TCR beta chains appeared to be HLA-restricted in a later analysis, and the HLA associations seemed to be driven largely by CMV exposure. According to the authors, the approach could potentially be generalized to other disease states and immunological phenotypes. Because counts were too low, some 17 rarely observed V segments, including chromosome 9 orphons, were excluded from the earlier analysis of about 500 of the donors. Most TCR sequences were seen in very few donors, while some public TCRs were found in many individuals. Compared with equally common non-associated chains, HLA-associated TCR beta chains in a later analysis were more clonally expanded and had lower generation probabilities. A later genetic analysis associated a missense DCLRE1C variant with V-gene and J-gene trimming of TCR beta chains, and an independent cohort replicated the association. CMV serostatus was the only immune exposure information available for the cohort. In a later genetic analysis, fewer N-insertions in productive TCRs were reported among donors in an Asian-associated ancestry cluster than the roughly 710-donor mean. A total of around 150 TCR beta chains were listed by the study as associated with cytomegalovirus. Some IMGT-functional V segments, including TRBV6-2 and TRBV6-3, could not be told apart with the 87-base-pair reads, so those segments were excluded. The sequencing pipeline was judged likely to have produced a cluster of highly shared sequence variants as a technical artifact. In vitro tests confirmed that a few of the cytomegalovirus-associated TCR beta chains recognize cytomegalovirus antigens. According to a later analysis, parvovirus B19, influenza, CMV and Epstein-Barr virus appeared linked to several top co-occurrence clusters. A further reported finding was that TCR beta sequences accurately predicted the HLA-A and HLA-B alleles for most subjects in the first cohort. Only TCR beta chains were sequenced in this cohort, and the absence of alpha or paired-chain data limited detectable features. In an earlier analysis of 587 of the donors, most TCR beta V segments appeared in productive rearrangements about 87% or about 30% of the time, broadly matching IMGT annotations. Cytomegalovirus status was reported to be diagnosed by the classifier with high specificity and sensitivity in both the original and validation cohorts. Because some donors lacked HLA typing at each locus, the association tests relied only on the typed subset. Correlated functional status among segregating V segments might be attributable to linkage disequilibrium, but an unknown experimental factor could not be ruled out.

Material: PBMCs. The sequence links TRBV19 to TRBJ1-1, with 8 junctional bases fitting TRBD1. The receptor's source is a man younger than 35 in good health and CMV-seronegative. The sequenced DNA is TGTGCCAGTAGTCCCTACCGGACAGGGTCTGGGGCTTTCTTT. It encodes CASSPYRTGSGAFF.